This section outlines one TCR beta chain sequence together with its context. What it binds is not known. These data belong to a study of T cell responses to AZD1222 COVID-19 vaccine. Findings of the study overall: Sampling captured repertoires only after the peak T cell response. Breadth and depth of Spike-specific TCRs rose after two AZD1222 doses.

TCRdb's table, derived via immunoSEQ multiplex PCR, lists solely in-frame clones and lacks some. The sample records about 89,000 clones, 75% to 90% being singletons. This sample comprised peripheral blood, obtained 28 days after the second AZD1222 dose. This receptor was obtained from an adult who received the AZD1222 COVID-19 vaccine.

This CDR3 is CATSKKGGGASGANVLTF. The CDR3 nucleotides are TGTGCCACCAGCAAAAAGGGAGGGGGCGCTTCTGGGGCCAACGTCCTGACTTTC. The chain carries TRBV15 and TRBJ2-6, with D perhaps TRBD1 or TRBD2 (7 bases each). Trimming pared 4 bases from V and 1 base from J, leaving 17 bases between. The CDR3 is 18 amino acids. Germline lookup yields CDR1 LNHNV and CDR2 YYDKDF (reference sequence).